What follows describes a single T cell receptor (beta chain). Its antigen is unidentified. Primers for the PCR totalled 60 Vbeta and 13 Jbeta. Study processing details: Among the unique TCR beta chains that a later analysis counted, about 85 million in all, roughly 10 million were shared. Here immunoSEQ multiplex PCR was the method, and the copy in TCRdb shows in-frame clones only, minus some. V and J calls and clone size are given by that table; D and trimming were obtained from the DNA. Of tens of thousands of clones listed, around four fifths are singletons. This sample was included in a study of cytomegalovirus exposure and HLA in healthy donors. Study details: An earlier analysis identified 100 million to 130 million unique TCR beta sequences in some 170 million T cells.

Trimming took 2 bases from V and 3 from J; bases not matched to a gene: 6. The CDR3 consists of 15 residues. The germline gives CDR1 SGHTA, CDR2 FQGNSA. Notes on the study in general: In a later analysis, V- and J-gene trimming of beta chains associated with a DCLRE1C missense variant, replicated independently. A classifier reportedly called cytomegalovirus status with high sensitivity and specificity.

This chain connects TRBV7-2 to TRBJ2-7, with 8 positions matching TRBD1. The clonotype originates from a male donor in good health and CMV-seropositive. Sequenced sample: PBMCs. The CDR3 nucleotides read TGTGCCAGCAGCTTACCCCGGACAGGGATCTACGAGCAGTACTTC. Encoded protein: CASSLPRTGIYEQYF.